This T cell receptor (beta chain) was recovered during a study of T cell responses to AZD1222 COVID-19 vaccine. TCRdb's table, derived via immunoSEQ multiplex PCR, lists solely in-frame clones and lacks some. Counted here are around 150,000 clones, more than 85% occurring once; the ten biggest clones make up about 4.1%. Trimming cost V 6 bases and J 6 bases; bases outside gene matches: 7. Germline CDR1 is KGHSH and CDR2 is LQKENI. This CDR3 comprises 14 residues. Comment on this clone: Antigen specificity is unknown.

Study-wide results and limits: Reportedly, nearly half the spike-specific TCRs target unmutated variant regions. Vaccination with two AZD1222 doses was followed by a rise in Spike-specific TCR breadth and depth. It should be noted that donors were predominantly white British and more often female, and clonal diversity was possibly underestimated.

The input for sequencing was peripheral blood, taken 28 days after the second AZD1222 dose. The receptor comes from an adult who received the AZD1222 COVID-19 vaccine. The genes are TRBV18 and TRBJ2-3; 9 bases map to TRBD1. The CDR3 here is CASSGTGPLDTQYF. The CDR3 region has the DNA TGTGCCAGCTCCGGGACAGGGCCGTTGGATACGCAGTATTTT.